This T cell receptor beta chain was sequenced for a study of T cell repertoires in cytomegalovirus infection. Study-level information: It can be stated that public TCR beta signatures indicated CMV infection as well as a matching HLA type. Whole-study results and caveats: Ex vivo, HLA-C-restricted CMV-specific TCR beta clonotypes prevailed over the rest of the response. Carriage of CMV together with the relevant HLA was identifiable through cumulative public TCR beta family frequency.

The CDR3 covers 14 residues. V lost 2 bases, J lost 2 bases, and 8 bases lay in between. In the case of this clonotype: Its antigen is unidentified.

TCRdb fed the reads into MiXCR, producing one record per CDR3 protein. The sample includes about a million distinct CDR3 sequences, roughly 30% of them seen just once. This chain joins TRBV12-3 or TRBV12-4 and TRBJ2-3; no reliable D call. The material was cultured CD8+ T cells from PBMCs, obtained from culture after CMV antigen stimulation. The clonotype comes from a human donor in good health (CMV status not recorded). Some clones in this sample may be carry-over from other donors' samples. CDR3 bases: TGTGCCAGCAGTTTATGGGGTGCCACAGATACGCAGTATTTT. Protein sequence: CASSLWGATDTQYF.